The 28 T cell receptor beta chains below come from one sample, sequenced in a study of T cell repertoires in cytomegalovirus infection (dated by TCRdb to between 2018 and 2021). Antigens for these TCRs are unknown. The sequencer was an Illumina HiSeq 1500. TCRdb trimmed public reads at Q25 via fastp, called clones via MiXCR and kept in-frame beta chains. Each record represents a unique CDR3 protein, reported with the most common genes and DNA among its rows. This sample gives approximately 1,000,000 distinct CDR3 sequences in total; about a third of them show up just once. Of the sample, over 12% is held by the ten largest clones. The treatment or condition tag for this specimen amounts to: in vitro stimulation with specific CMV peptide epitopes to enrich CMV-specific T cells. This specimen consisted of cultured CD8+ T cells from PBMCs, obtained from culture after CMV antigen stimulation. These receptors were taken from a human donor in good health (CMV status not recorded). Some clones in this sample may be carry-over from other donors' samples.

This sequence joins TRBV12-3 or TRBV12-4 and TRBJ2-2; D not resolved. V was trimmed by 8 bases and J by 4 bases, leaving 11 bases between them. This CDR3 region has 13 residues. CDR3 protein: CASPPPFTGELFF. CDR3 nucleotide sequence: TGTGCCAGCCCCCCCCCCTTCACCGGGGAGCTGTTTTTT.

The V and J genes are TRBV27 and TRBJ2-7, with D unclear. The V end was cut by 5 bases, the J end by 0 bases, with 8 bases between. This CDR3 has 13 amino acids. Per germline, CDR1 MNHEY and CDR2 SMNVEV (reference sequence). The CDR3 coding sequence is TGTGCCAGCAGTCTCTCGGTCTCCTACGAGCAGTACTTC. This gives the protein CASSLSVSYEQYF.

This clonotype has at least ten counts. The J gene is TRBJ1-6, the V gene TRBV4-1, with no clear D. Germline assignment: CDR1 MGHRA and CDR2 YSYEKL. V was shortened by 2 bases and J by 11 bases, with 10 bases between the two germline ends. The CDR3 spans 13 residues. DNA of the CDR3: TGCGCCAGCAGCCAATCCAACAACCCACCCCTCCACTTT. Amino acid sequence: CASSQSNNPPLHF.

The rearrangement links TRBV10-2 to TRBJ2-1; D not resolved. The CDR3 extends over 13 amino acids. The germline CDR1 and CDR2 sequences are WSHSY and SAAADI. Deletions cut 10 bases from V and 0 bases from J, with 10 bases between. CDR3 DNA sequence: TGCGCCATCCAGCGTGACTCCTACAATGAGCAGTTCTTC. Protein: CAIQRDSYNEQFF.

The chain joins TRBV24-1 to TRBJ2-1; 7 bases are shared with TRBD1. This CDR3 contains 15 residues. Germline lookup yields CDR1 KGHDR and CDR2 SFDVKD. With V trimmed by 3 bases and J by 3 bases, 4 bases remained unmatched. CDR3 in amino acids: CATSDVGTDYNEQFF. In DNA form, the CDR3 reads TGTGCCACCAGTGATGTGGGGACAGACTACAATGAGCAGTTCTTC.

V gene TRBV14 combines with J gene TRBJ1-4, with a tentative D call TRBD1 (6 bases). Germline assignment: CDR1 SGHDN and CDR2 FVKESK. The CDR3 is made up of 16 amino acids. The V end lost 0 bases, the J end lost 6 bases, and 14 bases lay between the germline ends. The CDR3 DNA sequence: TGTGCCAGCAGCCAAGATGGCGGGGGGCGGGATGAAAAACTGTTTTTT. Protein product: CASSQDGGGRDEKLFF.

The chain has TRBV19 and TRBJ1-2; no clear D. This CDR3 has 14 amino acids. Germline V CDR1 and CDR2: LNHDA, SQIVND (reference sequence). V lost 5 bases and J 3 bases, leaving 13 bases between the germline ends. The CDR3 nucleotides read TGTGCCAGTAGTGTACACCTGGCAGACTATGGCTACACCTTC. It yields the protein CASSVHLADYGYTF.

The chain combines TRBV27 with TRBJ2-5; D is perhaps TRBD2 (5 bases). Between the trimmed V and J ends, which lost 1 base and 1 base, there was a span of 13 bases. The length of the CDR3 is 16 residues. The V gene's germline CDR1 is MNHEY and CDR2 SMNVEV (reference sequence). CDR3 in DNA: TGTGCCAGCAGTTTATTGGCGGACTGGATCCAAGAGACCCAGTACTTC. It yields the protein CASSLLADWIQETQYF.

This clonotype was seen at least ten times. The rearrangement joins TRBV11-3 to TRBJ1-4; no reliable D call. CDR3 length equals 16 residues. V lost 5 bases and J 4 bases, leaving 17 bases between the germline ends. Germline assignment: CDR1 SGHNT and CDR2 YENEEA. The chain's CDR3 is CASSALPGQINEKLFF. The CDR3 region has the DNA TGTGCCAGCAGCGCTCTCCCGGGCCAGATTAATGAAAAACTGTTTTTT.

This clonotype was seen repeatedly, ten times or more. The gene calls are TRBV7-6 and TRBJ1-4; 9 bases line up with TRBD1. There are 17 residues in the CDR3. Germline lookup yields CDR1 SGHVS and CDR2 FNYEAQ. V was clipped by 6 bases and J by 0 bases; unmatched bases: 8. CDR3 region: CASRKTTGGATNEKLFF. Written as DNA, the CDR3 is TGTGCCAGCAGAAAAACGACAGGGGGAGCAACTAATGAAAAACTGTTTTTT.

The chain uses TRBV14 and TRBJ2-7; TRBD2 aligns across 10 bases. The CDR3 loop spans 18 amino acids. The ends lost 0 bases at V and 1 base at J; junction bases unmatched: 9. Germline values: CDR1 SGHDN, CDR2 FVKESK. The CDR3 region is CASSQEKRGGLRSYEQYF. In nucleotides, the CDR3 is TGTGCCAGCAGCCAAGAAAAGCGGGGGGGCCTTCGGTCCTACGAGCAGTACTTC. Full variable domain (remainder filled in from reference TRBV14 and TRBJ2-7): EAGVTQFPSHSVIEKGQTVTLRCDPISGHDNLYWYRRVMGKEIKFLLHFVKESKQDESGMPNNRFLAERTGGTYSTLKVQPAELEDSGVYFCASSQEKRGGLRSYEQYFGPGTRLTVT.

This clonotype was observed at least ten times. The rearrangement joins TRBV7-2 to TRBJ1-4; D uncertain. The CDR3 consists of 14 residues. Trimming took off 2 bases at V and 8 bases at J, with 12 bases between the two ends. CDR1 and CDR2 from the germline V gene are SGHTA and FQGNSA. CDR3 in amino acids: CASSLNRVGEKLFF. The CDR3 coding sequence is TGTGCCAGCAGCTTAAACCGGGTTGGCGAAAAACTGTTTTTT.

The chain is built from TRBV11-1 and TRBJ2-3; 7 bases map to TRBD1. The germline V gene encodes CDR1 SGHAT and CDR2 FQDESV (reference sequence). Unmatched junction bases numbered 17, after V lost 5 bases and J lost 3 bases. There are 18 residues in the CDR3. The CDR3 DNA follows: TGTGCCAGCAGCGACCAGGACAGGCAGGGTTGGTCAACAGATACGCAGTATTTT. Residues: CASSDQDRQGWSTDTQYF.

This sequence joins TRBV12-3 or TRBV12-4 and TRBJ2-3, with D tentatively TRBD1 (6 bases). V shed 1 base and J shed 4 bases, with 6 bases lying between them. This CDR3 has 13 residues. CDR3 sequence: CASSLGTADTQYF. DNA for the CDR3: TGTGCCAGCAGTTTAGGGACAGCAGATACGCAGTATTTT.

This clonotype was detected many times. The V call is TRBV7-2, the J call TRBJ2-2; D might be TRBD2 (6 bases). The CDR3 is 13 residues long. Germline assignment: CDR1 SGHTA and CDR2 FQGNSA. V lost 7 bases, J lost 6 bases, and 12 bases lay in between. CDR3 DNA: TGTGCCAGCACCCTGGGACTCCCCGGGGAGCTGTTTTTT. Protein product: CASTLGLPGELFF.

The chain couples TRBV6-6 to TRBJ1-2; no reliable D call. Germline lookup yields CDR1 MNHNY and CDR2 SVGAGI (reference sequence). The V end was cut by 8 bases, the J end by 8 bases, with 18 bases between. The CDR3 extends over 13 amino acids. DNA of the CDR3: TGTGCCAGCGCCGACCCGAGGGATCAAGGCTACACCTTC. This sequence encodes CASADPRDQGYTF.

The chain carries TRBV25-1 and TRBJ1-2; D might be TRBD1 (6 bases). V gave up 3 bases and J gave up 3 bases, with 11 bases separating them. This CDR3 contains 14 residues. The V gene's germline CDR1 is MGHDK and CDR2 SYGVNS. The DNA of the CDR3 is TGTGCCAGCAGTGATAGGGGGGCTTACTATGGCTACACCTTC. Translated: CASSDRGAYYGYTF.

This chain links TRBV28 with TRBJ2-7, with D maybe TRBD2 (6 bases). The CDR3 runs 13 residues. Germline CDR1 reads MDHEN; CDR2 reads SYDVKM. V lost 6 bases to trimming and J lost 2 bases, with 11 bases between them. The CDR3: CASSPGVAYEQYV. Written as DNA, the CDR3 is TGTGCCAGCAGCCCGGGGGTAGCCTACGAGCAGTACGTC.

Points on this clonotype: At one boundary the junction diverges from the germline segment, which might be a read error. The chain combines TRBV7-2 with TRBJ2-2; D is unclear. Per germline, CDR1 SGHTA and CDR2 FQGNSA. The CDR3 totals 15 residues. CDR3 DNA sequence: TGTGCCAGCAGCTTCGGCCCTTCCGGCACCAGGGAGCTGTTTTTT. Protein: CASSFGPSGTRELFF.

This clonotype was counted a single time. DNA for the CDR3: TGTGCCACCAGCAGACCACTAGCGGGGGCCCAAGAGACCCAGTACTTC. Its protein is CATSRPLAGAQETQYF. The chain recombines TRBV15 with TRBJ2-5, with 11 bases lining up with TRBD2. J lost 1 base, V lost 2 bases, and 3 bases had no gene match. Germline assignment: CDR1 LNHNV and CDR2 YYDKDF (reference sequence). The CDR3 contains 16 residues.

This clonotype was seen a handful of times. The CDR3 coding sequence is TGTGCCAGCGCAACGGACCGCCGCGATACGCAGTATTTT. This sequence encodes CASATDRRDTQYF. The V gene is TRBV19, the J gene TRBJ2-3, with D hard to call. The CDR3 is made up of 13 amino acids. Trimming took 9 bases from V and 6 from J, leaving 16 bases between them. CDR1 is LNHDA and CDR2 is SQIVND in the germline V gene (reference sequence).

This clonotype showed up just a few times. This chain uses TRBV19 with TRBJ2-1; D uncertain. Trimming cost V 5 bases and J 7 bases, with 15 bases left between them. Germline values: CDR1 LNHDA, CDR2 SQIVND (reference sequence). This CDR3 region has 14 residues. The CDR3 bases are TGTGCCAGTAGTGTGGACGGGTCTGGGAATGAGCAGTTCTTC. Protein sequence: CASSVDGSGNEQFF.

This chain links TRBV7-2 with TRBJ2-1, with 11 nucleotides matching TRBD2. CDR3 length equals 14 residues. The germline CDR1 and CDR2 sequences are SGHTA and FQGNSA. V lost 4 bases to trimming and J lost 7 bases; unmatched junction nucleotides: 3. CDR3: CASSSRLAGNEQFF. The CDR3 nucleotides read TGTGCCAGCAGCTCGCGACTAGCGGGGAATGAGCAGTTCTTC.

The chain carries TRBV19 and TRBJ2-2, with D possibly being TRBD2 (6 bases). Germline assignment: CDR1 LNHDA and CDR2 SQIVND (reference sequence). V was cut by 5 bases and J by 5 bases, with 18 bases left in between. The CDR3 is made up of 16 amino acids. CDR3 nucleotide sequence: TGTGCCAGTAGTCTATGGGGGGACTCCGGTACCGGGGAGCTGTTTTTT. Protein sequence: CASSLWGDSGTGELFF.

This clonotype was counted at least ten times. The rearrangement joins TRBV7-8 to TRBJ2-5; 7 nucleotides match TRBD2. Germline CDR1 is SGHVS and CDR2 is FQNEAQ. V gave up 9 bases and J gave up 4 bases; unmatched junction bases: 8. The CDR3 totals 13 residues. The CDR3 protein is CASWRGGGETQYF. The CDR3 nucleotides are TGTGCCAGTTGGCGCGGCGGGGGAGAGACCCAGTACTTC.

The chain recombines TRBV20-1 with TRBJ2-1; the match to TRBD2 covers 12 bases. In germline, CDR1 is DFQATT, CDR2 SNEGSKA (reference sequence). The junction had 11 bases not matched to a gene; V was cut back by 1 base and J by 10 bases. There are 16 residues in the CDR3. The CDR3 reads CSARAPMVGLAGEQFF. The CDR3 nucleotides read TGCAGTGCTAGAGCTCCGATGGTGGGACTAGCGGGCGAGCAGTTCTTC.

The chain couples TRBV7-6 to TRBJ2-3; TRBD2 matches 7 bases. Germline CDR1 reads SGHVS; CDR2 reads FNYEAQ. Trimming removed 2 bases from V and 6 bases from J; junction bases left unmatched: 2. This CDR3 comprises 13 residues. CDR3 in amino acids: CASSLPGGDTQYF. CDR3 DNA: TGTGCCAGCAGCTTACCGGGAGGTGATACGCAGTATTTT.

This chain links TRBV5-4 with TRBJ2-5; 7 nucleotides line up with TRBD2. There are 13 residues in the CDR3. Germline CDR1 is SGHNT and CDR2 is YYREEE (reference sequence). With 3 bases clipped from V and 4 bases from J, the junction kept 3 bases outside the gene matches. CDR3 loop: CASSSTSPETQYF. DNA for the CDR3: TGTGCCAGCAGCTCGACTAGCCCAGAGACCCAGTACTTC.